This TCR beta chain came from a study of spatial heterogeneity in lung cancer. This clonotype was seen ten or more times. Germline assignment: CDR1 LGHNA and CDR2 YNFKEQ. With 0 bases removed from V and 10 bases from J, the gap between germline ends came to 14 bases. The CDR3 is 14 residues long. TCRdb analysed the 5' RACE reads with MiXCR anew, one entry per CDR3 protein. The sample lists 20,000 or so distinct CDR3 sequences, about 9% occurring once. Time point denoted: blood at routine non-recurrence follow-up after resection. This receptor was obtained from a female donor with early-stage non-small cell lung cancer. This chain links TRBV4-2 with TRBJ2-3, with TRBD2 as a possible D gene (6 bases). Sequenced here: PBMCs, sampled at follow-up. CDR3 sequence (DNA): TGTGCCAGCAGCCAAGATCGAACGGGGGTTCCGCAGTATTTT. Its protein product is CASSQDRTGVPQYF.